The TCR beta chain under discussion was sequenced for a study of neoadjuvant nivolumab and ipilimumab in lung cancer. The method was immunoSEQ multiplex PCR; TCRdb's version includes in-frame clones alone and lacks a portion of them. In the table there are about 10,000 clones, around 81% of which are singletons. Concerning this clone itself: Its antigen remains unidentified.

After removal of 7 bases from V and 5 bases from J, the junction contained 10 bases not matched to a gene. This CDR3 comprises 15 residues. Germline V gene sequence: CDR1 MDHEN, CDR2 SYDVKM. General study findings and limits: From pretherapy to surgery, tumor richness and clonality rose with dual therapy. Blood richness before therapy tracked richness in tumors resected after neoadjuvant therapy. TCR clonality did not significantly correlate with pathologic tumor regression.

This specimen consisted of peripheral blood, obtained before neoadjuvant nivolumab, alone or with ipilimumab. The chain is built from TRBV28 and TRBJ2-2, with TRBD1 identical over 7 bases. This receptor was obtained from an adult with non-small cell lung cancer. In DNA, the CDR3 is TGTGCCAGCACTCCCCCCGGGACAGATACCGGGGAGCTGTTTTTT. Protein product: CASTPPGTDTGELFF.